The rows below give T cell receptor beta chains drawn from one sample of a study of Graves' ophthalmopathy and Graves' hyperthyroidism. TCRdb reanalysed the multiplex PCR reads using MiXCR and keeps one entry per CDR3 protein. The sample shows some 400,000 distinct CDR3 sequences, around 20% of them seen only once. The sample was peripheral blood. These receptors all stem from a woman between 18 and 29 years old with Graves' ophthalmopathy. Both conserved end residues are part of each CDR3. The order of the fields is D gene, clone size, J gene, V gene, CDR3 DNA, CDR3 protein. The D gene is left open where the match is weak. Clone size is not always given. Where it is, it says once, few, many or a class for expanded clones.

d_gene: -
abundance: many
j_gene: TRBJ1-1
v_gene: TRBV10-2
CDR3nt: TGCGCCAGCAGTGAATGGGATGGGTCCAGCATGAACACTGAAGCTTTCTTT
CDR3aa: CASSEWDGSSMNTEAFF

d_gene: TRBD1
abundance: many
j_gene: TRBJ1-1
v_gene: TRBV6-2/TRBV6-3
CDR3nt: TGTGCCAGCGTTGGGGCAGGGGGCTTCAGGATCACTGAAGCTTTCTTT
CDR3aa: CASVGAGGFRITEAFF

d_gene: -
abundance: many
j_gene: TRBJ2-7
v_gene: TRBV6-5
CDR3nt: TGTGCCAGCAGTTACTCGAAGGGGACCTACGAGCAGTACTTC
CDR3aa: CASSYSKGTYEQYF

d_gene: -
abundance: many
j_gene: TRBJ1-5
v_gene: TRBV3-1
CDR3nt: TGTGCCATCATGACACAGGGTAGCAATCAGCCCCAGCATTTT
CDR3aa: CAIMTQGSNQPQHF

d_gene: -
abundance: many
j_gene: TRBJ1-4
v_gene: TRBV6-1
CDR3nt: TGTGCCAGCAGTCACAGCGGCATTCCAACAACTAATGAAAAACTGTTTTTT
CDR3aa: CASSHSGIPTTNEKLFF

d_gene: TRBD1
abundance: many
j_gene: TRBJ1-6
v_gene: TRBV15
CDR3nt: TGTGCCACCAGCAGAGCGGGGGACAGGGGTAATTCACCCCTCCACTTT
CDR3aa: CATSRAGDRGNSPLHF

d_gene: TRBD1
abundance: once
j_gene: TRBJ2-2
v_gene: TRBV24-1
CDR3nt: TGTGCCACCAGTGATTACCAGGGGGCATCCGGGGAGCTGTTTTTT
CDR3aa: CATSDYQGASGELFF

d_gene: -
abundance: -
j_gene: TRBJ2-4
v_gene: TRBV3-1
CDR3nt: TGTGCCAGCAGCCAAGAGGGGCTACGAGGCAAAAACATTCAGTACTTC
CDR3aa: CASSQEGLRGKNIQYF

d_gene: TRBD2
abundance: many
j_gene: TRBJ2-5
v_gene: TRBV24-1
CDR3nt: TGTGCCACCAGTGTCTCGGGACTAGGCCTGGGGACCCAGTACTTC
CDR3aa: CATSVSGLGLGTQYF

d_gene: TRBD1
abundance: many
j_gene: TRBJ2-7
v_gene: TRBV12-5
CDR3nt: TGTGCTAGTGCGGACAGGGGAATTGGAGAGCAGTACTTC
CDR3aa: CASADRGIGEQYF

d_gene: -
abundance: many
j_gene: TRBJ2-7
v_gene: TRBV12-3/TRBV12-4
CDR3nt: TGTGCCAGCACCCCTTCCAGGGGTGGCGAGCAGTACTTC
CDR3aa: CASTPSRGGEQYF

d_gene: -
abundance: many
j_gene: TRBJ2-7
v_gene: TRBV15
CDR3nt: TGTGCCACCAGCAGAGAGGAAGTCGGGTCCTACGAGCAGTACTTC
CDR3aa: CATSREEVGSYEQYF

d_gene: TRBD2
abundance: many
j_gene: TRBJ2-7
v_gene: TRBV6-5
CDR3nt: TGTGCCAGCGTAACTAGCGGAGAGTACGAGCAGTACTTC
CDR3aa: CASVTSGEYEQYF

d_gene: TRBD1
abundance: many
j_gene: TRBJ1-6
v_gene: TRBV20-1
CDR3nt: TGCAGTGCTAGCCCAACCGGACAGGGGGGCAATTCACCCCTCCACTTT
CDR3aa: CSASPTGQGGNSPLHF

d_gene: -
abundance: -
j_gene: TRBJ2-2
v_gene: TRBV19
CDR3nt: TGTGCCAGTCGGAGAGAACCAGGGGCGGGAGTCGGCACCGGGGAGCTGTTTTTT
CDR3aa: CASRREPGAGVGTGELFF

d_gene: -
abundance: many
j_gene: TRBJ1-6
v_gene: TRBV28
CDR3nt: TGTGCCAGCACCCGGGACACCCGCTCCTATAATTCACCCCTCCACTTT
CDR3aa: CASTRDTRSYNSPLHF

d_gene: -
abundance: many
j_gene: TRBJ2-5
v_gene: TRBV7-9
CDR3nt: TGTGCCAGCACCCGGAGCACCTCGCTGGGGCAAGAGACCCAGTACTTC
CDR3aa: CASTRSTSLGQETQYF